This T cell receptor (beta chain) was identified in a study of regulatory T cells in long-lasting Graves disease. This clonotype has ten or more counts. HTBI primers from iRepertoire and Arm-PCR of CDR3 regions yielded the TCR beta libraries. TCRdb re-analysed the multiplex PCR reads in MiXCR, keeping a single row per CDR3 protein. Of fewer than 450,000 distinct CDR3 sequences listed, over 12% were seen once; the top ten hold roughly 8%. Time point defined: newly diagnosed GD, antithyroid drugs for less than 3 months. TCR sequences were obtained from RNA taken from PBMCs. Trimming took 7 bases from V and 1 from J; bases not matched to a gene: 5. The CDR3 is made up of 13 amino acids. Germline CDR1 DFQATT, CDR2 SNEGSKA (reference sequence). The sample was also reused in another study, on T cells in Graves' hyperthyroidism and ophthalmopathy.

The chain recombines TRBV20-1 with TRBJ1-1, with 8 bases matching TRBD1. The origin of this receptor is a woman aged 40 to 50 with Graves disease. The source material was peripheral blood mononuclear cells (PBMCs), sampled at new diagnosis, from a patient treated with antithyroid drugs. CDR3 loop: CSVAGGANTEAFF. DNA of the CDR3: TGCAGTGTGGCAGGGGGCGCGAACACTGAAGCTTTCTTT.